One sample yielded the 10 T cell receptor beta chains listed below, sequenced in a study of blood T cell repertoires in COVID-19. TCRdb's table, derived via immunoSEQ multiplex PCR, lists solely in-frame clones and lacks some. The sample consists of 80,000 to 95,000 clones, roughly 76% of them appearing once. The sequencing sample was made of peripheral blood. The receptors here all came from a woman aged 50 to 65 with acute or convalescent COVID-19.

The chain is built from TRBV13 and TRBJ1-1; a possible D gene is TRBD1 (5 bases). With 5 bases removed from V and 8 bases from J, the gap between germline ends came to 18 bases. Germline assignment: CDR1 PRHDT and CDR2 FYEKMQ (reference sequence). The CDR3 is made up of 14 amino acids. In DNA, the CDR3 is TGTGCCAGCAGCAAGTCCCCTCAGACAGAGGAAGCTTTCTTT. Encoded protein: CASSKSPQTEEAFF.

V is TRBV7-6 and J is TRBJ2-7; D gene ambiguous. The V end was cut by 5 bases, the J end by 2 bases, with 4 bases between. The CDR3 spans 11 residues. CDR1 and CDR2 (germline): SGHVS, FNYEAQ. The CDR3 DNA sequence: TGTGCCAGCAGCGGCCCCTACGAGCAGTACTTC. Its translation: CASSGPYEQYF.

The CDR3 here is CASSQDGRKAFF. DNA of the CDR3: TGTGCCAGCAGCCAAGATGGGCGAAAAGCTTTCTTT. The chain uses TRBV3-1 (or the pseudogene TRBV3-2) and TRBJ1-1; D unclear. CDR3 size: 12 residues. Germline CDR1 LGHDT, CDR2 YNNKEL (reference sequence). V dropped 0 bases and J dropped 9 bases, with 8 bases sitting between them.

This rearrangement joins TRBV6-5 to TRBJ1-5; the D is unclear. The germline gives CDR1 MNHEY, CDR2 SVGAGI. CDR3 length: 13 residues. V shed 5 bases and J shed 7 bases, with 12 bases lying between them. The CDR3 nucleotides read TGTGCCAGCAGTCCCGGGCCGGGGCAGCCCCAGCATTTT. Its protein is CASSPGPGQPQHF.

The chain links TRBV5-5 to TRBJ1-5; TRBD1 aligns across 7 bases. V was clipped by 2 bases and J by 4 bases; unmatched bases: 3. There are 14 residues in the CDR3. The germline V gene encodes CDR1 SGHKS and CDR2 YYEKEE (reference sequence). The CDR3 coding sequence is TGTGCCAGCAGCTTACCAGGGGGGAATCAGCCCCAGCATTTT. This encodes CASSLPGGNQPQHF.

This clone was detected once. The chain couples TRBV13 to TRBJ1-2; 9 bases are a match to TRBD1. Unmatched junction bases numbered 6, after V lost 4 bases and J lost 3 bases. This CDR3 is 15 amino acids long. In germline, CDR1 is PRHDT, CDR2 FYEKMQ (reference sequence). In nucleotides, the CDR3 is TGTGCCAGCAGCTCTTTACAGGGGGCCGACTATGGCTACACCTTC. Protein sequence: CASSSLQGADYGYTF.

The chain has TRBV4-3 and TRBJ2-7, with D possibly TRBD2 on 6 matching bases. This CDR3 is built from 16 residues. Trimming took off 3 bases at V and 2 bases at J, with 17 bases between the two ends. Germline V gene data show CDR1 as LGHNA and CDR2 as YSLEER. The CDR3 region is CASSHDQTRVPYEQYF. The DNA of the CDR3 is TGCGCCAGCAGCCACGATCAGACTAGGGTGCCCTACGAGCAGTACTTC.

DNA for the CDR3: TGTGCCAGCAGTTTGCTAGGGACAGTCTATGGCTACACCTTC. Its translation: CASSLLGTVYGYTF. The chain joins TRBV27 to TRBJ1-2, with TRBD1 matching 7 bases. Germline CDR1 reads MNHEY; CDR2 reads SMNVEV (reference sequence). V dropped 3 bases and J dropped 4; count of bases not matched to a gene: 5. The CDR3 runs to 14 residues.

V gene TRBV27 combines with J gene TRBJ2-2, with 7 nucleotides matching TRBD2. Trimming at V came to 6 bases and at J to 2 bases, leaving 6 bases not matched to a gene. The CDR3 loop spans 15 amino acids. The germline CDR1 and CDR2 sequences are MNHEY and SMNVEV (reference sequence). The CDR3, as DNA: TGTGCCAGCAGACTAGGGAGGGGAAACACCGGGGAGCTGTTTTTT. Its protein is CASRLGRGNTGELFF.

The rearrangement joins TRBV11-2 to TRBJ2-7, with 11 bases aligning to TRBD1. Unmatched junction bases numbered 6, after V lost 5 bases and J lost 6 bases. CDR3 size: 14 residues. Germline-derived CDR1 and CDR2 are SGHAT and FQNNGV. DNA for the CDR3: TGTGCCAGCAGCGGGGGGACAGGGGGTGGCGAGCAGTACTTC. It is translated as CASSGGTGGGEQYF.